This is a list of T cell receptor beta chains from one sample in a study of neurological immune-mediated disorders. TCRdb reprocessed the 5' RACE reads with MiXCR, giving one entry per CDR3 protein. The sample has tens of thousands of distinct CDR3 sequences; roughly 10% are singletons. Material: PBMCs. These receptors were taken from a woman between 40 and 50 years old in good health. The CDR3 runs from the conserved cysteine through the conserved F or W. A D gene is named only where the DNA matches it firmly. The listing skips clone size in some rows; elsewhere it reads once, few, many or a size class.

CDR3aa	CDR3nt	d_gene	len	abundance	v_gene	j_gene
CASKIFPNTEAFF	TGTGCCAGTAAAATATTTCCGAACACTGAAGCTTTCTTT	NA	13	NA	TRBV19	TRBJ1-1
CASGLDGSSEQYF	TGTGCTAGTGGTTTGGACGGTAGTTCCGAGCAGTACTTC	NA	13	few	TRBV12-5	TRBJ2-7
CASSADSAGQPQHF	TGTGCCAGCAGTGCGGACTCGGCGGGCCAGCCCCAGCATTTT	NA	14	few	TRBV6-4	TRBJ1-5
CSASTGGGGNTIYF	TGCAGCGCTTCGACAGGGGGCGGCGGAAACACCATATATTTT	TRBD1	14	many	TRBV29-1	TRBJ1-3
CASSYYQGVGELFF	TGTGCCAGCAGTTATTATCAGGGCGTCGGGGAGCTGTTTTTT	NA	14	many	TRBV27	TRBJ2-2
CSARGPGRINEKLFF	TGCAGTGCTAGGGGCCCGGGACGGATTAATGAAAAACTGTTTTTT	NA	15	many	TRBV20-1	TRBJ1-4
CAWSVHPGELFF	TGTGCCTGGAGTGTACATCCCGGGGAGCTGTTTTTT	NA	12	many	TRBV30	TRBJ2-2
CASSDPTRGRDRVAEAFF	TGCGCCAGCAGTGATCCTACCCGGGGCCGGGACAGGGTCGCTGAAGCTTTCTTT	TRBD1	18	many	TRBV10-2	TRBJ1-1
CASSLQAGGADTQYF	TGTGCCAGCAGCTTACAAGCGGGGGGAGCTGATACGCAGTATTTT	TRBD2	15	NA	TRBV7-2	TRBJ2-3
CATSEEGAKTDTQYF	TGTGCCACCAGTGAGGAGGGGGCGAAGACAGATACGCAGTATTTT	NA	15	few	TRBV24-1	TRBJ2-3
CASSILAGQRESKTQYF	TGTGCCAGCAGTATTCTCGCGGGCCAGCGGGAGTCGAAGACCCAGTACTTC	TRBD2	17	many	TRBV6-2/TRBV6-3	TRBJ2-5
CASSPRGARTDTQYF	TGCGCCAGCAGCCCCCGGGGGGCAAGAACAGATACGCAGTATTTT	NA	15	many	TRBV5-1	TRBJ2-3
CASSPGVLISGANVLTF	TGCGCCAGCAGCCCCGGGGTCCTTATCTCTGGGGCCAACGTCCTGACTTTC	NA	17	many	TRBV5-1	TRBJ2-6
CASSHQGRRVGYTF	TGCGCCAGCAGCCATCAGGGACGCAGAGTCGGCTACACCTTC	NA	14	many	TRBV5-1	TRBJ1-2
CASSFRREQYF	TGTGCCAGCAGCTTCCGCAGGGAGCAGTACTTC	NA	11	many	TRBV5-6	TRBJ2-7
CASSPAGTGGYEQYF	TGTGCCAGCAGCCCCGCCGGGACAGGGGGCTACGAGCAGTACTTC	TRBD1	15	many	TRBV12-3/TRBV12-4	TRBJ2-7
CASSAGGGIRQPQHF	TGTGCCAGCAGCGCCGGGGGGGGGATCCGACAGCCCCAGCATTTT	NA	15	many	TRBV5-6	TRBJ1-5
CASSVAGQGAQETQYF	TGTGCCAGCAGCGTAGCGGGACAGGGGGCACAAGAGACCCAGTACTTC	TRBD1	16	many	TRBV9	TRBJ2-5
CAISDHTRGLTNTGELFF	TGTGCCATCAGTGATCATACGCGGGGCCTTACCAACACCGGGGAGCTGTTTTTT	NA	18	many	TRBV10-3	TRBJ2-2
CASSEVAGVSYNEQFF	TGTGCCAGCAGTGAGGTTGCGGGGGTCTCCTACAATGAGCAGTTCTTC	TRBD2	16	many	TRBV6-5	TRBJ2-1
CATSRAGRNQPQHF	TGTGCCACCAGCAGGGCAGGCAGAAATCAGCCCCAGCATTTT	NA	14	many	TRBV15	TRBJ1-5
CASSQDQIMNTEAFF	TGCGCCAGCAGCCAAGACCAGATTATGAACACTGAAGCTTTCTTT	NA	15	many	TRBV4-1	TRBJ1-1
CASSLLAENTEAFF	TGTGCCAGCAGTTTACTAGCGGAGAACACTGAAGCTTTCTTT	NA	14	NA	TRBV12-3/TRBV12-4	TRBJ1-1
CSVLTTGDTEAFF	TGCAGCGTTCTCACTACAGGGGACACTGAAGCTTTCTTT	TRBD1	13	many	TRBV29-1	TRBJ1-1
CASSPTGTANTGELFF	TGTGCCAGCAGCCCCACCGGGACAGCTAACACCGGGGAGCTGTTTTTT	TRBD1	16	medium-sized	TRBV9	TRBJ2-2
CASSSPPGTNYLQETQYF	TGTGCCAGCAGCTCCCCCCCCGGGACCAACTATCTCCAAGAGACCCAGTACTTC	NA	18	many	TRBV9	TRBJ2-5
CASSVAPGTGYEQYF	TGTGCCAGCAGCGTAGCCCCCGGGACAGGCTACGAGCAGTACTTC	TRBD1	15	many	TRBV9	TRBJ2-7
CASSRSTGEGYTF	TGCGCCAGCAGCCGATCGACAGGGGAAGGCTACACCTTC	TRBD1	13	many	TRBV4-3	TRBJ1-2
CASSLVTGTGFSYEQYF	TGCGCCAGCAGCTTGGTGACCGGGACAGGCTTCTCCTACGAGCAGTACTTC	TRBD1	17	many	TRBV5-1	TRBJ2-7
CASSQGRGITYEQYF	TGTGCCAGCAGCCAAGGGCGGGGGATCACCTACGAGCAGTACTTC	TRBD2	15	few	TRBV14	TRBJ2-7
CASSSGGGSTDTQYF	TGCGCCAGCTCCTCGGGGGGAGGTAGCACAGATACGCAGTATTTT	TRBD2	15	many	TRBV5-1	TRBJ2-3
CASSYSAGARAPYGNTIYF	TGTGCCAGCAGTTACTCCGCGGGGGCCAGGGCCCCCTATGGAAACACCATATATTTT	NA	19	many	TRBV6-5	TRBJ1-3
CASSDGTGGPTGELFF	TGCGCCAGCAGTGACGGGACAGGGGGACCCACCGGGGAGCTGTTTTTT	TRBD1	16	once	TRBV10-1	TRBJ2-2
CASSLTAERGTEAFF	TGTGCAAGCAGCTTAACCGCGGAGAGGGGCACTGAAGCTTTCTTT	NA	15	once	TRBV7-2	TRBJ1-1
CASSQVSGGVWFF	TGCGCCAGCAGCCAAGTTTCGGGGGGTGTTTGGTTCTTC	TRBD2	13	many	TRBV4-1	TRBJ2-1
CSAREPRDSLNQPQHF	TGCAGTGCTAGAGAACCCCGGGACAGCCTAAATCAGCCCCAGCATTTT	TRBD1	16	NA	TRBV20-1	TRBJ1-5
CASGSGPQTGDTQYF	TGTGCTAGTGGTTCCGGCCCCCAAACAGGCGATACGCAGTATTTT	NA	15	many	TRBV12-5	TRBJ2-3
CASSQDGGGATDTQYF	TGCGCCAGCAGCCAAGACGGGGGGGGTGCCACAGATACGCAGTATTTT	TRBD2	16	many	TRBV4-3	TRBJ2-3
CASSGGTVNEQFF	TGTGCCAGCAGCGGAGGTACAGTAAATGAGCAGTTCTTC	NA	13	many	TRBV13	TRBJ2-1
CASSFSATNEKLFF	TGTGCCAGCAGTTTCAGTGCAACTAATGAAAAACTGTTTTTT	NA	14	many	TRBV12-3/TRBV12-4	TRBJ1-4
CASSQEGGAHYGYTF	TGTGCCAGCAGCCAAGAGGGGGGCGCTCACTATGGCTACACCTTC	NA	15	many	TRBV4-2	TRBJ1-2
CASSHWGQGGYEQYF	TGCGCCAGCAGCCACTGGGGACAGGGAGGCTACGAGCAGTACTTC	TRBD1	15	many	TRBV4-1	TRBJ2-7
CASSQGQRDTGELFF	TGTGCCAGCAGCCAAGGACAGCGGGACACCGGGGAGCTGTTTTTT	NA	15	many	TRBV7-3	TRBJ2-2
CASSPSLRKGNTEAFF	TGTGCCAGCAGTCCCTCACTACGAAAAGGGAACACTGAAGCTTTCTTT	NA	16	many	TRBV27	TRBJ1-1
CSARPLQGVNTEAFF	TGCAGTGCTAGACCCCTGCAGGGGGTGAACACTGAAGCTTTCTTT	TRBD1	15	many	TRBV20-1	TRBJ1-1
CSARQEREQYF	TGCAGTGCTAGACAGGAAAGAGAGCAGTACTTC	NA	11	many	TRBV20-1	TRBJ2-7
CASSQDVASGAYNEQFF	TGCGCCAGCAGCCAAGATGTGGCTAGCGGGGCCTACAATGAGCAGTTCTTC	TRBD2	17	many	TRBV4-3	TRBJ2-1
CASSSKSLGEQFF	TGCGCCAGCAGCTCAAAGTCGTTGGGTGAGCAGTTCTTC	NA	13	many	TRBV5-1	TRBJ2-1